Listed here is a single T cell receptor (beta chain). Its antigen is not known. Blood samples measuring less than 3 ml were taken per donor. Skipping T cell sorting, the study isolated total RNA directly from whole blood. This CDR3 spans 15 amino acids. Germline values: CDR1 LNHNV, CDR2 YYDKDF (reference sequence). The data originate from a study of monozygotic twins with inflammatory bowel disease. Whole-study findings and limits: A distinction between different T cell subtypes was not possible.

Eight cDNA synthesis reactions were run for every sample. From its re-call of the 5' RACE reads, TCRdb lists each CDR3 protein once, without DNA. The sample has over 110,000 distinct CDR3 sequences; the top ten hold 2% to 3%. The sequence was collected from a human donor with ulcerative colitis or Crohn's disease, or a healthy co-twin of an affected twin (not recorded which). This chain joins TRBV15 and TRBJ2-5; absent DNA, TCRdb's TRBD2 call cannot be checked. Material for sequencing was blood. CDR3: CATSRDLAGLETQYF.